This T cell receptor beta chain was obtained from a study of T cell responses to AZD1222 COVID-19 vaccine. The table came from immunoSEQ multiplex PCR; TCRdb's copy has only in-frame clones and leaves some out. This table holds 95,000 to 150,000 clones, roughly 87% found once. Trimming stripped 0 bases from V and 0 bases from J, with 8 bases between. CDR3 length: 15 residues. Germline CDR1 reads SGHDN; CDR2 reads FVKESK. The source was peripheral blood, collected 28 days after the second AZD1222 dose. The TCR sequence derives from an adult who received the AZD1222 COVID-19 vaccine. J is TRBJ1-2 and V is TRBV14, with D hard to call. CDR3 in amino acids: CASSQDFVSNYGYTF. DNA of the CDR3: TGTGCCAGCAGCCAAGATTTTGTTTCTAACTATGGCTACACCTTC.